Detailed here is one T cell receptor (beta chain). The antigen is unknown. The CDR3 contains 13 residues. Trimming stripped 5 bases from V and 0 bases from J, with 8 bases between. Germline loops: CDR1 SGHAT, CDR2 FQNNGV. These data are taken from a study of T cell responses to AZD1222 COVID-19 vaccine. General observations from the study: Spike-specific TCR breadth and depth rose after two AZD1222 doses. Donors skewed white British and female; clonal diversity was possibly underestimated.

TCRdb keeps only in-frame clones here, not all; method: immunoSEQ multiplex PCR. The table has under 130,000 clones, around 91% seen once. This chain links TRBV11-2 with TRBJ2-7, with D unresolved. The sequencing used peripheral blood, collected on day 0 of AZD1222 vaccination. The receptor comes from an adult in good health. The CDR3 region is CASSRAYSYEQYF. DNA for the CDR3: TGTGCCAGCAGCAGAGCATACTCCTACGAGCAGTACTTC.